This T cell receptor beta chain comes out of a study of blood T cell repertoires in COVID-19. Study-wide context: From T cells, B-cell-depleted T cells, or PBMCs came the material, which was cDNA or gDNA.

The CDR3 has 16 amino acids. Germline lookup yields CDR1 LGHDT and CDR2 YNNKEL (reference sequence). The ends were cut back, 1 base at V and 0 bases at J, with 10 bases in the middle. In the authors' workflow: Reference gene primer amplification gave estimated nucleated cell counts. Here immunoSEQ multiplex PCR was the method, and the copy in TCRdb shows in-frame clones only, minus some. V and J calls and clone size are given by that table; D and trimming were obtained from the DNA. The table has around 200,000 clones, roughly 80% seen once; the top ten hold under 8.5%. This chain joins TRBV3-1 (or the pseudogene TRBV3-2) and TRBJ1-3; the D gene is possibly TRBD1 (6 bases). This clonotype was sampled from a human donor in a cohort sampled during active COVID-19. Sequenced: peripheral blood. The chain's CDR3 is CASSQGRQDSGNTIYF. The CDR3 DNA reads TGTGCCAGCAGCCAAGGACGACAGGACTCTGGAAACACCATATATTTT.